This T cell receptor beta chain was recovered during a study of blood T cell repertoires in COVID-19. On the study more broadly: Sites in the United States, Italy and Spain provided acute and convalescent COVID-19 samples. T cells, B-cell-depleted T cells, or PBMCs supplied cDNA or gDNA.

The CDR3 covers 15 residues. The V gene's germline CDR1 is MDHEN and CDR2 SYDVKM. Trimming removed 7 bases from V and 6 bases from J, with 18 bases in between. TCRdb keeps only in-frame clones here, not all; method: immunoSEQ multiplex PCR. This table holds some 40,000 clones, 81% found once. V and J are TRBV28 and TRBJ2-2; possibly TRBD1 for D (5 bases). This TCR was sampled from a human donor in a cohort sampled during active or convalescent COVID-19. The donor label of this sample is uncertain. The sample taken for sequencing was peripheral blood. The CDR3 region is CASIRSGASSGELFF. CDR3 DNA sequence: TGTGCCAGCATTCGATCTGGGGCAAGTTCCGGGGAGCTGTTTTTT.